The clone carrying this T cell receptor beta chain has just a few counts. MiXCR was run by TCRdb on the RT-PCR reads, yielding one entry per CDR3 protein. The sample holds about 410,000 distinct CDR3 sequences, 16% seen once. The data originate from a study of patients and donors after allogeneic stem cell transplantation. The CDR3 totals 18 residues. This chain links TRBV21-1 with TRBJ2-3; the table's D call, TRBD2, has no DNA check behind it. TRBV21-1 is a known pseudogene. The receptor comes from a human donor who was either an allogeneic HSCT recipient or a stem cell or donor lymphocyte infusion donor (not recorded which). It is not recorded whose cells these are; they may come from a transplant donor. The sequenced sample consisted of blood, either unsorted or a sorted T cell fraction (not recorded which). CDR3 residues: CASSKDPSGGAGTDTQYF. Written as DNA, the CDR3 is TGTGCCAGCAGCAAAGATCCTAGCGGGGGGGCCGGCACAGATACGCAGTATTTT.